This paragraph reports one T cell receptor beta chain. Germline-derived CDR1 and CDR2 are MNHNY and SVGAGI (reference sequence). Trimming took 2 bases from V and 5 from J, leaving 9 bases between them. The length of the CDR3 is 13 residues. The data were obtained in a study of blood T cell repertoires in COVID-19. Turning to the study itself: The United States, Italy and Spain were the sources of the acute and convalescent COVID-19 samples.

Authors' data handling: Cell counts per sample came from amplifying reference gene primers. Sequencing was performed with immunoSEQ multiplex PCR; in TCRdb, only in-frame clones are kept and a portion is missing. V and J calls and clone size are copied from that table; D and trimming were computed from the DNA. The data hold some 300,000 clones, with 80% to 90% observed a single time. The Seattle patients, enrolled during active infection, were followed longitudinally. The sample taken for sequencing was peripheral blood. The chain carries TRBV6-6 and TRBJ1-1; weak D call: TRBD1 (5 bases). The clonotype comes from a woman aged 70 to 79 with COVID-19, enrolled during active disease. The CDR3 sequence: CASSYDRWTEAFF. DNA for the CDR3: TGTGCCAGCAGTTACGACAGATGGACTGAAGCTTTCTTT.